The 15 T cell receptor beta chains reported below all come from one sample, sequenced in a study of shared clonotypes between healthy human individuals. Clones were sequenced by immunoSEQ multiplex PCR, and TCRdb holds only the in-frame ones, with some missing. Of fewer than 2.5 million clones listed, 93% were seen once; the top ten hold 0.36%. Input material: naive CD4+ T cells from PBMCs. Indicated subset: CD45RA+ positively selected. The receptors originated from a young man in good health. Some clones in this sample may be carry-over from other donors' samples.

This clone was observed a single time. This chain uses TRBV10-3 with TRBJ2-7; weak D call: TRBD1 (5 bases). Deletions cut 10 bases from V and 0 bases from J, with 16 bases between. From germline, CDR1 is ENHRY and CDR2 SYGVKD. The CDR3 sequence is 14 residues long. CDR3 in DNA: TGTGCCACCAAAGGGGAAGGGGTCTCCTACGAGCAGTACTTC. Translation: CATKGEGVSYEQYF.

This rearrangement joins TRBV6-6 to TRBJ2-7; D is ambiguous. The CDR3 covers 14 residues. Germline loops: CDR1 MNHNY, CDR2 SVGAGI (reference sequence). V gave up 0 bases and J gave up 1 base, with 7 bases separating them. CDR3 coding DNA: TGTGCCAGCAGTTACTCGGTCACTTCCTACGAGCAGTACTTC. It yields the protein CASSYSVTSYEQYF.

The chain couples TRBV4-1 to TRBJ2-1; D is ambiguous. This CDR3 region has 14 residues. Trimming pared 1 base from V and 4 bases from J, leaving 8 bases between. Germline loops: CDR1 MGHRA, CDR2 YSYEKL. The CDR3 sequence: CASSQANKYNEQFF. DNA of the CDR3: TGCGCCAGCAGCCAAGCAAACAAATACAATGAGCAGTTCTTC.

The CDR3 sequence: CASSPRGDGYTF. CDR3 coding DNA: TGCGCCAGCAGCCCACGGGGGGACGGCTACACCTTC. The chain is built from TRBV5-1 and TRBJ1-2, with TRBD1 as a possible D gene (5 bases). CDR3 length: 12 residues. V lost 4 bases to trimming and J lost 8 bases, with 12 bases between them. Germline values: CDR1 SGHRS, CDR2 YFSETQ.

The rearrangement joins TRBV27 to TRBJ2-2; 10 nucleotides line up with TRBD2. Germline V lookup: CDR1 MNHEY, CDR2 SMNVEV (reference sequence). The CDR3 contains 16 residues. Germline trimming cut 0 bases from V and 5 bases from J; bases unmatched to any gene: 3. This CDR3 is CASSLSSGRETGELFF. CDR3 sequence (DNA): TGTGCCAGCAGTTTATCGAGCGGGAGGGAAACCGGGGAGCTGTTTTTT.

This clone has only one observation. The V call is TRBV6-1, the J call TRBJ2-7, with D possibly TRBD1 on 5 matching bases. The CDR3 length is 13 residues. The V end was cut by 5 bases, the J end by 7 bases, with 15 bases between. Germline V gives CDR1 MNHNS, CDR2 SASEGT. CDR3 protein: CASSQGRWWEQYF. The CDR3 bases are TGTGCCAGCAGTCAGGGTCGGTGGTGGGAGCAGTACTTC.

V gene TRBV29-1 combines with J gene TRBJ1-2, with a weak D call TRBD1 (5 bases). V lost 4 bases and J lost 6, with 9 bases in between. CDR1 SQVTM and CDR2 ANQGSEA come from the germline V gene. The CDR3 runs to 11 residues. The DNA of the CDR3 is TGCAGCGTTGTAGAAGGGGATGGCTACACCTTC. It yields the protein CSVVEGDGYTF. Complete variable domain (other parts from reference TRBV29-1 and TRBJ1-2): SAVISQKPSRDICQRGTSLTIQCQVDSQVTMMFWYRQQPGQSLTLIATANQGSEATYESGFVIDKFPISRPNLTFSTLTVSNMSPEDSSIYLCSVVEGDGYTFGSGTRLTVV.

This clone appeared a single time. The chain uses TRBV27 and TRBJ1-2; tentative D call: TRBD1 (6 bases). Germline lookup yields CDR1 MNHEY and CDR2 SMNVEV (reference sequence). The CDR3 spans 15 residues. V dropped 3 bases and J dropped 0 bases, with 11 bases sitting between them. CDR3 residues: CASSFGTTTNYGYTF. DNA of the CDR3: TGTGCCAGCAGTTTTGGGACAACTACTAACTATGGCTACACCTTC.

Worth noting for this clone: The junction departs from germline at one end; a sequencing error may be responsible. Other DNA variants within this sample encode the same CDR3. This chain connects TRBV5-1 to TRBJ1-5; perhaps TRBD1 as D (6 bases). In germline, CDR1 is SGHRS, CDR2 YFSETQ. The CDR3 is 14 residues long. The CDR3 DNA is TGCGCCAGTAGCTTGGACAGAAGCAATCAGCCCCAGCATTTT. Translation gives CASSLDRSNQPQHF.

This chain uses TRBV9 with TRBJ2-1; tentatively, D is TRBD2 (6 bases). The V gene lost 3 bases and the J gene lost 1 base, with 11 bases spanning the gap. The CDR3 is 15 residues long. CDR1 is SGDLS, CDR2 YYNGEE, per germline. The CDR3 loop is CASSASGQSYNEQFF. CDR3 sequence (DNA): TGTGCCAGCAGCGCCAGCGGGCAATCCTACAATGAGCAGTTCTTC.

The chain employs TRBV28 and TRBJ1-1, with D possibly TRBD1 on 5 matching bases. The CDR3 covers 13 residues. V gave up 6 bases and J gave up 7 bases, with 15 bases separating them. Germline V gene sequence: CDR1 MDHEN, CDR2 SYDVKM. The CDR3 is CASSRVGDSEAFF. As DNA, the CDR3 is TGTGCCAGCAGCCGTGTGGGAGACAGTGAAGCTTTCTTT.

This clone was seen just once. This rearrangement joins TRBV29-1 to TRBJ2-2; D is possibly TRBD1 or TRBD2 (6 bases each). Trimming left V 3 bases short and J 4 bases short, with 18 bases between. CDR1 and CDR2 (germline): SQVTM, ANQGSEA. The CDR3 extends over 16 amino acids. The CDR3 DNA follows: TGCAGCGTTGATGACCCCCGGGGGCCTGTCACCGGGGAGCTGTTTTTT. This sequence encodes CSVDDPRGPVTGELFF.

This chain joins TRBV6-1 and TRBJ1-3; perhaps TRBD1 as D (5 bases). The germline V and J ends were trimmed by 4 bases and 0 bases, with 13 bases remaining between them. CDR1 and CDR2 (germline): MNHNS, SASEGT. The length of the CDR3 is 16 residues. In DNA form, the CDR3 reads TGTGCCAGCAGTGGGGTGGGACCGAGCTCTGGAAACACCATATATTTT. It codes for CASSGVGPSSGNTIYF.

This chain uses TRBV6-6 with TRBJ2-3, with D perhaps being TRBD1 or TRBD2 (6 bases each). This CDR3 comprises 13 residues. Trimming stripped 5 bases from V and 7 bases from J, with 13 bases between. Germline CDR1 reads MNHNY; CDR2 reads SVGAGI (reference sequence). CDR3 protein: CASSAEGGHTQYF. In DNA, the CDR3 is TGTGCCAGCAGTGCCGAGGGGGGTCATACGCAGTATTTT.

In the case of this clone: The junction departs from germline at one end; a sequencing error may be responsible. The rearrangement links TRBV2 to TRBJ2-3; 10 nucleotides match TRBD1. The CDR3 has 14 amino acids. CDR1 and CDR2 from the germline V gene are SNHLY and FYNNEI. CDR3: CASSEDESRQGAGF. CDR3 sequence (DNA): TGTGCCAGCAGTGAAGATGAATCTAGACAGGGGGCTGGGTTT.